This T cell receptor beta chain derives from a study of blood T cells in healthy people across ages. This clonotype was detected only a few times. V shed 5 bases and J shed 1 base, with 8 bases lying between them. Germline V gives CDR1 SGHTA, CDR2 FQGNSA. The CDR3 runs to 13 residues. Together with a sample-barcoded 5' primer, a J-beta primer mix was included in a second PCR lasting about 7 to 11 cycles. Each cDNA molecule was tagged by a template-switch adaptor with 12 random nucleotides. TCRdb re-derived calls from the 5' RACE reads in MiXCR, one entry per CDR3 protein. This sample has around 850,000 distinct CDR3 sequences, with approximately 35% found just once. The draw of peripheral blood yielded ten milliliters from each donor. The authors isolated at least 7 million PBMCs per sample.

The TCR originated in a man aged 18 to 29 in good health. The chain has TRBV7-2 and TRBJ2-5, with D uncertain. The sequenced sample was blood. The CDR3 region is CASSPASQETQYF. The CDR3 nucleotides are TGTGCCAGCAGCCCGGCGAGCCAAGAGACCCAGTACTTC.